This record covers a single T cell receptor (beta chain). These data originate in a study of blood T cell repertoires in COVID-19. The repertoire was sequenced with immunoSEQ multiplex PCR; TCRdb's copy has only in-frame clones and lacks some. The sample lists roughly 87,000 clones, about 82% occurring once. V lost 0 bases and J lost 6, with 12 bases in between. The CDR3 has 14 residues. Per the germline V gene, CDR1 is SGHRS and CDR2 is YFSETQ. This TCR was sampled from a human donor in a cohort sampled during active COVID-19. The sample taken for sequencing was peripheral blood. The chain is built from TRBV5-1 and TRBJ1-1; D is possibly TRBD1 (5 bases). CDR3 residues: CASSLAPTGAEAFF. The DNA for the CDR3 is TGCGCCAGCAGCTTGGCCCCGACGGGGGCTGAAGCTTTCTTT.